This is a list of T cell receptor beta chains from one sample in a study of blood T cell repertoires in COVID-19. Some clones are missing from TCRdb's copy, which holds only in-frame ones; the method was immunoSEQ multiplex PCR. The sample shows over 350,000 clones, roughly 92% of them seen only once. The specimen was PBMCs or T cells enriched from blood (not recorded which). These receptors all stem from a woman in her forties who had been exposed to COVID-19. Each CDR3 is given with its conserved first and last residue. A D gene is named only where the DNA matches it firmly. Clone size is stated in some rows and not others, as once, few, many or a class when expanded.

D gene	V gene	J gene	clone size	CDR3 DNA	CDR3 protein
TRBD1	TRBV19	TRBJ1-5	.	TGTGCCAGCCGACAGGGGGGTAATCAGCCCCAGCATTTT	CASRQGGNQPQHF
TRBD1	TRBV27	TRBJ2-1	.	TGTGCCAGCGGACAGGGAACCTACAATGAGCAGTTCTTC	CASGQGTYNEQFF
.	TRBV10-3	TRBJ2-3	once	TGTGCCATCAGTGCTTCAGATACGCAGTATTTT	CAISASDTQYF
TRBD1	TRBV10-2	TRBJ2-7	.	TGCGCCAGCAGTGCAGGCGGGACAGGACACGGCGAGCAGTACTTC	CASSAGGTGHGEQYF
TRBD1	TRBV28	TRBJ1-2	.	TGTGCCAGCAGTTCCCTACAGGGGGTTGGCTACACCTTC	CASSSLQGVGYTF
.	TRBV6-2/TRBV6-3	TRBJ2-7	.	TGTGCCAGCAGTTACGTAAGGGGCGGATCCTACGAGCAGTACTTC	CASSYVRGGSYEQYF
.	TRBV14	TRBJ2-1	.	TGTGCCAGCAGCCAAGACTACTCCTACAATGAGCAGTTCTTC	CASSQDYSYNEQFF
TRBD2	TRBV27	TRBJ2-7	.	TGTGCCAGCAGGCTAAGCGGGAACTCCTACGAGCAGTACTTC	CASRLSGNSYEQYF
.	TRBV7-9	TRBJ2-1	.	TGTGCCAGCAGCTGGAGACGAGAAGATGAGCAGTTCTTC	CASSWRREDEQFF
.	TRBV2	TRBJ1-5	.	TGTGCCAGCAGTGAAAACTTTCAGCCCCAGCATTTT	CASSENFQPQHF
TRBD2	TRBV5-1	TRBJ2-1	.	TGCGCCAGCAGCTTGGCTCTAGCGGGGTCATACAATGAGCAGTTCTTC	CASSLALAGSYNEQFF
TRBD2	TRBV30	TRBJ2-3	.	TGTGCCTGGAACGGGGGGGGAGATACGCAGTATTTT	CAWNGGGDTQYF
.	TRBV30	TRBJ1-1	.	TGTGCCTGGAGTAAGTTGAGTACTGAAGCTTTCTTT	CAWSKLSTEAFF
.	TRBV6-5	TRBJ1-2	.	TGTGCCAGCAGTTACTCCACAGTTACTTCCTATGGCTACACCTTC	CASSYSTVTSYGYTF